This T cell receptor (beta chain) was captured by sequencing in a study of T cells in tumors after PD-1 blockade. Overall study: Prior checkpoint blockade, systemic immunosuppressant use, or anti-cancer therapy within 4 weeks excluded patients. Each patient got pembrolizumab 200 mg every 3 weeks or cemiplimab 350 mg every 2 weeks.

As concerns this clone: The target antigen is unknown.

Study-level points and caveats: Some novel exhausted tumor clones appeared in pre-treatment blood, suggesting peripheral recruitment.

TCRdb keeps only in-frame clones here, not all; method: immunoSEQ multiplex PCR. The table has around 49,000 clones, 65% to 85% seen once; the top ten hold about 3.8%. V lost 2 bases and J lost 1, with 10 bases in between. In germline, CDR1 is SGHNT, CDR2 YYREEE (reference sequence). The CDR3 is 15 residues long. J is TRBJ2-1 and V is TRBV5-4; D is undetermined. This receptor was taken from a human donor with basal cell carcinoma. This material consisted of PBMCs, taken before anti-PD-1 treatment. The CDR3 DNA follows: TGTGCCAGCAGCTTTTCGGGTGTTTCCTACAATGAGCAGTTCTTC. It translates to CASSFSGVSYNEQFF.